Presented here are 3 T cell receptor beta chains from one specimen sequenced in a study of cytomegalovirus exposure and HLA in healthy donors. The PCR made use of 60 Vbeta and 13 Jbeta primers. The repertoire was sequenced with immunoSEQ multiplex PCR; TCRdb's copy has only in-frame clones and lacks some. The repertoire includes approximately 140,000 clones, nearly 85% of them detected once, and roughly 1.1% sits in the top ten. Sequenced input: PBMCs. These receptors all come from a boy between 5 and 17 years old in good health and CMV-seronegative.

The chain has TRBV27 and TRBJ1-3; D might be TRBD1 (5 bases). This CDR3 has 14 amino acids. Trimming shortened V by 7 bases and J by 0 bases, and 10 bases separated the two germline ends. Germline V gene data show CDR1 as MNHEY and CDR2 as SMNVEV (reference sequence). The DNA of the CDR3 is TGTGCCAGCAAGCGGGGGAGCTCTGGAAACACCATATATTTT. Residues: CASKRGSSGNTIYF.

The genes are TRBV10-1 and TRBJ2-3, with D perhaps matching TRBD1 (6 bases). Deletions cut 2 bases from V and 2 bases from J, with 11 bases between. This CDR3 comprises 15 residues. Germline V lookup: CDR1 WNHNN, CDR2 SYGVQD (reference sequence). In DNA, the CDR3 is TGCGCCAGCAGTGAGAAGGGACATAACACAGATACGCAGTATTTT. It is translated as CASSEKGHNTDTQYF.

The CDR3 loop is CASSQDRGPNEKLFF. The CDR3, as DNA: TGCGCCAGCAGCCAAGATCGAGGGCCCAATGAAAAACTGTTTTTT. The rearrangement links TRBV4-3 to TRBJ1-4; D gene ambiguous. V lost 0 bases, J lost 5 bases, and 10 bases lay in between. There are 15 residues in the CDR3. Looked up from germline, CDR1 is LGHNA and CDR2 is YSLEER.